A single sample is the source of the 10 T cell receptor beta chains below, sequenced in a study of human T cells and chemical hapten exposure. This sample's time point: patch test 1, 2 weeks after DPC sensitization. Treatment denoted: therapeutic diphenylcyclopropenone sensitization with weekly scalp DPC. MiXCR, applied by TCRdb to the RACE reads, yields one record per CDR3 protein. The table shows some 350,000 distinct CDR3 sequences, with about 7% occurring only once. The sequenced sample was whole blood, obtained in connection with sensitization to the hapten diphenylcyclopropenone (DPC). These receptors came from a woman aged 18-35 years with alopecia areata. Some clones in this sample may be carry-over from other donors' samples.

The sample holds a few counts of this clonotype. The chain carries TRBV5-4 and TRBJ1-2; no reliable D call. Trimming cost V 2 bases and J 4 bases, with 15 bases left between them. Looked up from germline, CDR1 is SGHNT and CDR2 is YYREEE (reference sequence). CDR3 size: 15 residues. The DNA for the CDR3 is TGTGCCAGCAGCTTATCCCCGCTGGCGACCTATGGCTACACCTTC. Its translation is CASSLSPLATYGYTF.

In its sample, this clonotype was seen many times. The rearrangement uses TRBV20-1 and TRBJ2-2; no firm D call. Germline values: CDR1 DFQATT, CDR2 SNEGSKA (reference sequence). The V end lost 3 bases, the J end lost 5 bases, and 13 bases lay between the germline ends. The CDR3 length is 14 residues. This chain's CDR3 is CSASFIRETGELFF. The CDR3 DNA reads as TGCAGTGCTAGTTTCATAAGAGAAACCGGGGAGCTGTTTTTT.

This chain joins TRBV7-2 and TRBJ1-3, with 7 bases matching TRBD1. This CDR3 is built from 15 residues. Germline V gene sequence: CDR1 SGHTA, CDR2 FQGNSA. J lost 6 bases, V lost 2 bases, and 7 bases had no gene match. DNA for the CDR3: TGTGCCAGCAGCTTAAGACAGGGCCCCTCAAACACCATATATTTT. This encodes CASSLRQGPSNTIYF.

CDR3 coding DNA: TGTGCCAGCAGTTTAGGACTTTCTCGGAGCTCCTATAATTCACCCCTCCACTTT. It yields the protein CASSLGLSRSSYNSPLHF. The V and J genes are TRBV28 and TRBJ1-6; no clear D gene. CDR1 is MDHEN, CDR2 SYDVKM, per germline. Trimming removed 2 bases at V and 0 bases at J, with 14 bases between. The CDR3 has 18 amino acids.

The chain employs TRBV20-1 and TRBJ1-4; D may be TRBD1 (5 bases). Trimming pared 0 bases from V and 4 bases from J, leaving 33 bases between. The CDR3 loop spans 22 amino acids. Germline V lookup: CDR1 DFQATT, CDR2 SNEGSKA (reference sequence). CDR3 DNA sequence: TGCAGTGCTAGAGAATTCCCCCATCTTTCCCAGCAGGGCCTGGGAATTAATGAAAAACTGTTTTTT. Translated: CSAREFPHLSQQGLGINEKLFF.

The rearrangement links TRBV12-3 or TRBV12-4 to TRBJ1-5; 7 nucleotides agree with TRBD1. This CDR3 has 15 residues. Unmatched junction bases numbered 8, after V lost 5 bases and J lost 4 bases. CDR3 bases: TGTGCCAGCAGTCCCCAGGACAGGTCTAATCAGCCCCAGCATTTT. Translation gives CASSPQDRSNQPQHF.

The chain links TRBV7-2 to TRBJ1-3, with 8 bases fitting TRBD1. Germline V gene data show CDR1 as SGHTA and CDR2 as FQGNSA. This CDR3 contains 17 residues. V lost 4 bases to trimming and J lost 0 bases; unmatched junction nucleotides: 8. The CDR3 sequence: CASSYQTGAYSGNTIYF. The CDR3 DNA is TGTGCCAGCAGCTACCAGACAGGGGCCTACTCTGGAAACACCATATATTTT.

The gene calls are TRBV3-1 and TRBJ1-3; D gene uncertain. Between the trimmed V and J ends, which lost 4 bases and 0 bases, there was a span of 16 bases. CDR1 and CDR2 (germline): LGHDT, YNNKEL (reference sequence). There are 17 residues in the CDR3. The CDR3 DNA is TGTGCCAGCAGCCCCCCCCTGATACCCAGCTCTGGAAACACCATATATTTT. Translating it yields CASSPPLIPSSGNTIYF.

This clonotype was detected a few times. The genes are TRBV6-2 or TRBV6-3 and TRBJ1-1; 9 bases map to TRBD1. Germline-derived CDR1 and CDR2 are MNHEY and SVGEGT. CDR3 length: 12 amino acids. Germline trimming cut 6 bases from V and 7 bases from J; bases unmatched to any gene: 3. The CDR3 coding sequence is TGTGCCAGCAGAGAGACAGGGGGTGAAGCTTTCTTT. This sequence encodes CASRETGGEAFF.

This clonotype was detected only a few times. This rearrangement joins TRBV7-8 to TRBJ1-6; a weak D match, TRBD1 (6 bases). The V end was cut by 4 bases, the J end by 6 bases, with 13 bases between. Germline CDR1 reads SGHVS; CDR2 reads FQNEAQ. CDR3 size: 15 residues. The DNA for the CDR3 is TGTGCCAGCAGCTCTCGGACAGTCTCTAATTCACCCCTCCACTTT. Amino acids: CASSSRTVSNSPLHF. The variable domain in full, with the rest retrieved from reference TRBV7-8 and TRBJ1-6, is GAGVSQSPRYKVAKRGQDVALRCDPISGHVSLFWYQQALGQGPEFLTYFQNEAQLDKSGLPSDRFFAERPEGSVSTLKIQRTQQEDSAVYLCASSSRTVSNSPLHFGNGTRLTVT.